This T cell receptor beta chain appears in the sequencing data of a study of technical replicates of blood from a few donors. V gave up 1 base and J gave up 8 bases, with 18 bases separating them. The length of the CDR3 is 17 residues. Germline V lookup: CDR1 SGHTA, CDR2 FQGNSA. The repertoire was sequenced with immunoSEQ multiplex PCR; TCRdb's copy has only in-frame clones and lacks some. The sample lists around 58,000 clones, around 86% seen once, with over 4% in the top ten. The TCR was taken from a human donor in good health. Some clones in this sample may be carry-over from other donors' samples. The chain links TRBV7-2 to TRBJ1-6; a weak D match, TRBD1 (5 bases). Sequencing was done on a sample of PBMCs. The CDR3 DNA reads TGTGCCAGCAGCTTAGGTCTTCCGGGCAGGGTGGATTCACCCCTCCACTTT. Translation: CASSLGLPGRVDSPLHF.